These T cell receptor beta chains were read from a single sample in a study of cytomegalovirus exposure and HLA in healthy donors. Data came from immunoSEQ multiplex PCR; TCRdb stores just in-frame clones and leaves some out. Of 150,000 to 200,000 clones listed, 82% are singletons. Material for sequencing was PBMCs. These receptors were collected from a man in his fifties or sixties in good health and CMV-seropositive. Each CDR3 is given with its conserved first and last residue. D genes are given only for firm matches.

CDR3aa: CASSPRLGGGNTIYF; len: 15; d_gene: -; v_gene: TRBV9
CDR3aa: CASSDGTGAYEQYF; len: 14; d_gene: TRBD1; v_gene: TRBV2
CDR3aa: CASSLGTSSDEQFF; len: 14; d_gene: TRBD2; v_gene: TRBV4-3
CDR3aa: CASSLVDTSNEKLFF; len: 15; d_gene: -; v_gene: TRBV7-2
CDR3aa: CASSERTGFTNEKLFF; len: 16; d_gene: -; v_gene: TRBV2
CDR3aa: CASSQEVHGGAYNEQFF; len: 17; d_gene: TRBD2; v_gene: TRBV4-3
CDR3aa: CASSPGGRSAGNTIYF; len: 16; d_gene: TRBD1; v_gene: TRBV7-9
CDR3aa: CSVERGAGSDTQYF; len: 14; d_gene: -; v_gene: TRBV29-1
CDR3aa: CASSLDRRTDTQYF; len: 14; d_gene: -; v_gene: TRBV5-6
CDR3aa: CASSPKQGITDTQYF; len: 15; d_gene: -; v_gene: TRBV19
CDR3aa: CASSYPRQGGTGELFF; len: 16; d_gene: TRBD1; v_gene: TRBV6-6
CDR3aa: CSVPGGPGNQPQHF; len: 14; d_gene: -; v_gene: TRBV29-1
CDR3aa: CASSRTDLLGYTF; len: 13; d_gene: -; v_gene: TRBV28
CDR3aa: CASREGTPGGYTF; len: 13; d_gene: -; v_gene: TRBV28
CDR3aa: CASSSGRGAETQYF; len: 14; d_gene: -; v_gene: TRBV7-2
CDR3aa: CASSLSARREGEQFF; len: 15; d_gene: TRBD2; v_gene: TRBV5-1
CDR3aa: CASSEVAGGGKETQYF; len: 16; d_gene: TRBD2; v_gene: TRBV6-1
CDR3aa: CASRTPTGQTSNQPQHF; len: 17; d_gene: TRBD1; v_gene: TRBV28
CDR3aa: CASNLVGRLTGELFF; len: 15; d_gene: -; v_gene: TRBV7-2
CDR3aa: CASSSRTGGDSPLHF; len: 15; d_gene: -; v_gene: TRBV2
CDR3aa: CASSLLATNEKLFF; len: 14; d_gene: -; v_gene: TRBV7-9
CDR3aa: CASRKGAGGPVDTQYF; len: 16; d_gene: TRBD2; v_gene: TRBV2
CDR3aa: CASSLRLAGGTDTQYF; len: 16; d_gene: TRBD2; v_gene: TRBV7-2
CDR3aa: CASSIGQGAYSGQETQYF; len: 18; d_gene: TRBD1; v_gene: TRBV19
CDR3aa: CASSYPSGQWTDGYTF; len: 16; d_gene: TRBD1; v_gene: TRBV6-6
CDR3aa: CSVSHTKNTEAFF; len: 13; d_gene: -; v_gene: TRBV29-1